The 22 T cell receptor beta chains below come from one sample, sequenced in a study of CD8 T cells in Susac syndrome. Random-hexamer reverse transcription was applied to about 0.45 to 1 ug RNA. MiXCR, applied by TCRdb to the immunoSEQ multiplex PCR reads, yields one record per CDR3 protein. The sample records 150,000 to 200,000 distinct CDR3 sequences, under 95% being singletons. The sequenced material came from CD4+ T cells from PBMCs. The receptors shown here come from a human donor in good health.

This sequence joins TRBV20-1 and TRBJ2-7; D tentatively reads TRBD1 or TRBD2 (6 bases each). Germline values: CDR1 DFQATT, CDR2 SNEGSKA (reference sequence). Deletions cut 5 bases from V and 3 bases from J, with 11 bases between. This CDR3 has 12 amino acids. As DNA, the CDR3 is TGCAGTGCTGAGGGGGGTAGCTACGAGCAGTACTTC. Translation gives CSAEGGSYEQYF.

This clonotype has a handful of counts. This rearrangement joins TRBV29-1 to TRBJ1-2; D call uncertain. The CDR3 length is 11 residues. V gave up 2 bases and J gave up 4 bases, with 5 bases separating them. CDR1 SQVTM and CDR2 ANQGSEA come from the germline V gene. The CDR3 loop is CSVETGYGYTF. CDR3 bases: TGCAGCGTTGAAACCGGCTATGGCTACACCTTC.

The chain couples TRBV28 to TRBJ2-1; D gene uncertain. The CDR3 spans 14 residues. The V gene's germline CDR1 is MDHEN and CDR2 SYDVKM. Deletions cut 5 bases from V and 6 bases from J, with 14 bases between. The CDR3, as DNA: TGTGCCAGCAGTCCCCATTCGCGCGGCAATGAGCAGTTCTTC. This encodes CASSPHSRGNEQFF.

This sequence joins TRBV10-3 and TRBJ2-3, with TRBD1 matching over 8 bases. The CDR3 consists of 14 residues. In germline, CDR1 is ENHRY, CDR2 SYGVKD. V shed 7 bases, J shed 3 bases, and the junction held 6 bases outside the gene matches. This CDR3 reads CAIKGGTGTDTQYF. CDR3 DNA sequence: TGTGCCATCAAAGGGGGGACAGGAACAGATACGCAGTATTTT.

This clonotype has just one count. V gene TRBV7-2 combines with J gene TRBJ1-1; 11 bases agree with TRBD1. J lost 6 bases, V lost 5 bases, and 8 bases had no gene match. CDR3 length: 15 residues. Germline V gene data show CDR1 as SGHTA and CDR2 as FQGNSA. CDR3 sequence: CASSPRGTGGSEAFF. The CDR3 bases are TGTGCCAGCAGCCCGCGGGGGACAGGGGGTTCTGAAGCTTTCTTT.

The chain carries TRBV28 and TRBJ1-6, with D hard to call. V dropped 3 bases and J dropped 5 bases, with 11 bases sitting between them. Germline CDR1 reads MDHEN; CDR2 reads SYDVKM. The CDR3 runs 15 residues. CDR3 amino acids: CASSFGSADNSPLHF. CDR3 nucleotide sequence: TGTGCCAGCAGTTTCGGATCTGCCGATAATTCACCCCTCCACTTT.

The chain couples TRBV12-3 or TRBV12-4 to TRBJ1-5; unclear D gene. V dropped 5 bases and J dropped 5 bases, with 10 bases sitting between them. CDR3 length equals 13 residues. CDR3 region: CASSLKEDQPQHF. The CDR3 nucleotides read TGTGCCAGCAGTCTAAAGGAGGATCAGCCCCAGCATTTT.

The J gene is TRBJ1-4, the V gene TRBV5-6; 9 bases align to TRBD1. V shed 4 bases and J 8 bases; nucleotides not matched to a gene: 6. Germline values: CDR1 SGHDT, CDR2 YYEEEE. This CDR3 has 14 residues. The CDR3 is CASSAGTGREKLFF. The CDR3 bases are TGTGCCAGCAGCGCCGGGACAGGGAGAGAAAAACTGTTTTTT.

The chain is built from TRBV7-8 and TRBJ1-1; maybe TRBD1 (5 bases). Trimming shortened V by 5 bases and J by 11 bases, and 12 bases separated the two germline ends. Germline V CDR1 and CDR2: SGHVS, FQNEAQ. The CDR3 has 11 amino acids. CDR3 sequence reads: CASSQDGGAFF. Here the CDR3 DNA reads TGTGCCAGCAGCCAGGACGGGGGGGCTTTCTTT.

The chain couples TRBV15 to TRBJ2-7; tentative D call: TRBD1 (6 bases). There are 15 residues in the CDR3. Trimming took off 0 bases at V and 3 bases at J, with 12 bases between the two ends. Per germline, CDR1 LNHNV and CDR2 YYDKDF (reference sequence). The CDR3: CATSRDADRNYEQYF. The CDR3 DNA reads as TGTGCCACCAGCAGAGATGCTGACAGGAACTACGAGCAGTACTTC. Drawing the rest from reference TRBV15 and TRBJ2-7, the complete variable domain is DAMVIQNPRYQVTQFGKPVTLSCSQTLNHNVMYWYQQKSSQAPKLLFHYYDKDFNNEADTPDNFQSRRPNTSFCFLDIRSPGLGDTAMYLCATSRDADRNYEQYFGPGTRLTVT.

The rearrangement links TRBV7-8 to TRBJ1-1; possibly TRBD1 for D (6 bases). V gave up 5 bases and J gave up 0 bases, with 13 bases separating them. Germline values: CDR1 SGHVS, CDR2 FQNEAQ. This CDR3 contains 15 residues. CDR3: CASSKNRAVNTEAFF. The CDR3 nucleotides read TGTGCCAGCAGCAAAAACAGGGCAGTGAACACTGAAGCTTTCTTT.

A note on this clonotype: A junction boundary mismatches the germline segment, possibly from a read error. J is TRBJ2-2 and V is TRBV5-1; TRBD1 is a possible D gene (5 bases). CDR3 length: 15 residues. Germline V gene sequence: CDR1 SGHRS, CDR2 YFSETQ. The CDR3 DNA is TGCGCCAGCAACTTGGCAGGGTGGGACACCGGGGAGCTGTTTTTT. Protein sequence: CASNLAGWDTGELFF.

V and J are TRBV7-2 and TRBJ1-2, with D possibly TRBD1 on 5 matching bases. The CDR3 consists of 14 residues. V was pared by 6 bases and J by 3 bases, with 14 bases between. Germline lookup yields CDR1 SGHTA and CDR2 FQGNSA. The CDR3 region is CASSRGKVDYGYTF. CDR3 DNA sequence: TGTGCCAGCAGTAGGGGAAAAGTTGACTATGGCTACACCTTC.

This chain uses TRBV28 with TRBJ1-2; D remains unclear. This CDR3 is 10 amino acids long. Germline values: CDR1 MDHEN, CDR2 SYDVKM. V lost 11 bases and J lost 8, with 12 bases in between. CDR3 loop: CASGGDGYTF. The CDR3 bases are TGTGCCTCTGGAGGTGACGGCTACACCTTC.

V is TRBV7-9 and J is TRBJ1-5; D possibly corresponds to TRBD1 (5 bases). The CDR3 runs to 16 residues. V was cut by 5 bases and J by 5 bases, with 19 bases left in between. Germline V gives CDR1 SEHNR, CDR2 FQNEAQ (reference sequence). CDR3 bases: TGTGCCAGCAGCATCTGGTCCGGGACGGGGGATCAGCCCCAGCATTTT. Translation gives CASSIWSGTGDQPQHF. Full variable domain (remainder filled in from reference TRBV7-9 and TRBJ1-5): DTGVSQNPRHKITKRGQNVTFRCDPISEHNRLYWYRQTLGQGPEFLTYFQNEAQLEKSRLLSDRFSAERPKGSFSTLEIQRTEQGDSAMYLCASSIWSGTGDQPQHFGDGTRLSIL.

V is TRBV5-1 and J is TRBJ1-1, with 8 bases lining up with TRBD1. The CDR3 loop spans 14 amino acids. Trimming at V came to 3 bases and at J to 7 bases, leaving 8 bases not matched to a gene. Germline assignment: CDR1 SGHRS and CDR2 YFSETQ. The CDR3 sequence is CASSWTGTGLEAFF. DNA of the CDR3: TGCGCCAGCAGCTGGACCGGGACAGGTCTTGAAGCTTTCTTT. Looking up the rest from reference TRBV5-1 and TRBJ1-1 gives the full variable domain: KAGVTQTPRYLIKTRGQQVTLSCSPISGHRSVSWYQQTPGQGLQFLFEYFSETQRNKGNFPGRFSGRQFSNSRSEMNVSTLELGDSALYLCASSWTGTGLEAFFGQGTRLTVV.

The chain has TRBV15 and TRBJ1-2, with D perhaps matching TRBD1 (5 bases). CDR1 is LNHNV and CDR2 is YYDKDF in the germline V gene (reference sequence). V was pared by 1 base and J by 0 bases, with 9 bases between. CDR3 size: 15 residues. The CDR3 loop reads CATSRAGTANYGYTF. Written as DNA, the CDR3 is TGTGCCACCAGCAGAGCCGGGACTGCTAACTATGGCTACACCTTC.

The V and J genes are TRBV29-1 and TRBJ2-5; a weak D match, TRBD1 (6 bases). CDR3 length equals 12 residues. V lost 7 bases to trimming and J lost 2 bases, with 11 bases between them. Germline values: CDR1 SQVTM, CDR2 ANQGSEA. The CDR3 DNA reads TGCAGCGCACAACAGGGTCAAGAGACCCAGTACTTC. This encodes CSAQQGQETQYF. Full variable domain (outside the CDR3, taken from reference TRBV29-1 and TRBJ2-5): SAVISQKPSRDICQRGTSLTIQCQVDSQVTMMFWYRQQPGQSLTLIATANQGSEATYESGFVIDKFPISRPNLTFSTLTVSNMSPEDSSIYLCSAQQGQETQYFGPGTRLLVL.

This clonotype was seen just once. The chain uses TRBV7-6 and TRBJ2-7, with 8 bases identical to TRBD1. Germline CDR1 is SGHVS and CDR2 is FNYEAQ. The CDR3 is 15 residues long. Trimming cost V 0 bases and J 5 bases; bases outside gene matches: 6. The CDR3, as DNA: TGTGCCAGCAGCTTAGCGCGGGACAGGACCCACGAGCAGTACTTC. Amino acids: CASSLARDRTHEQYF. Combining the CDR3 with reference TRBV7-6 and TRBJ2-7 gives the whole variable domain GAGVSQSPRYKVTKRGQDVALRCDPISGHVSLYWYRQALGQGPEFLTYFNYEAQQDKSGLPNDRFSAERPEGSISTLTIQRTEQRDSAMYRCASSLARDRTHEQYFGPGTRLTVT.

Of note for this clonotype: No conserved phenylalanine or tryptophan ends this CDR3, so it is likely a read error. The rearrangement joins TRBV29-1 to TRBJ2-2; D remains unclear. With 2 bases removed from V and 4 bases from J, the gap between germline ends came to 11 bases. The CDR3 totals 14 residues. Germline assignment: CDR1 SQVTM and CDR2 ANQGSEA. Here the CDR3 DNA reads TGCAGCGTTGAATTGGCGACCCGCACCGGGGAGCTGTTTTGT. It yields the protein CSVELATRTGELFC.

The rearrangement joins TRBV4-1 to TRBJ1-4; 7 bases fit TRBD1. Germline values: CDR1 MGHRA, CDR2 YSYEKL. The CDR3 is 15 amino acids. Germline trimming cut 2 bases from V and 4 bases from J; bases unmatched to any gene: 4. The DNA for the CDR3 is TGCGCCAGCAGCCAACCAGACAGGGATAATGAAAAACTGTTTTTT. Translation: CASSQPDRDNEKLFF.

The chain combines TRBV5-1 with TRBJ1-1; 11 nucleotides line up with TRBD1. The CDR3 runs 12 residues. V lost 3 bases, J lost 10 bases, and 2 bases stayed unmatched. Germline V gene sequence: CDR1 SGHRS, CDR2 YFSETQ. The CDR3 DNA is TGCGCCAGCAGCTATGGACAGGGGGCAGCTTTCTTT. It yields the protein CASSYGQGAAFF.